The present T cell receptor (beta chain) was sequenced within a study of beta chain features in type 1 diabetes. The study's findings and limits: Compared with healthy donors, patients appeared to share more similar naive, central memory and regulatory TCRB repertoires.

Every participating donor gave one draw, a heparinised blood sample averaging around 0.11 L. Germline CDR1 and CDR2: SEHNR and FQNEAQ (reference sequence). The CDR3 runs 14 residues. The ends were cut back, 5 bases at V and 1 base at J, with 11 bases in the middle. This clone was seen a handful of times. Its antigen is undetermined. All of the isolated RNA was reverse transcribed, so expressed TCRB transcripts were sequenced. Mean read depth for naive, central memory and regulatory T cell samples was some 3.8 million reads. Only in-frame clones appear in the TCRdb table, and some are missing; sequencing was by immunoSEQ multiplex PCR. This table holds roughly 450,000 clones, approximately 15% found once.

Sample: naive CD4+ T cells from blood. The origin of this receptor is a man aged 25 to 40 in good health. The V gene is TRBV7-9, the J gene TRBJ1-1; D call uncertain. The CDR3 DNA is TGTGCCAGCAGCAATCAACACGGGAACACTGAAGCTTTCTTT. Its translation: CASSNQHGNTEAFF. Filled out from reference TRBV7-9 and TRBJ1-1, the complete variable domain reads DTGVSQNPRHKITKRGQNVTFRCDPISEHNRLYWYRQTLGQGPEFLTYFQNEAQLEKSRLLSDRFSAERPKGSFSTLEIQRTEQGDSAMYLCASSNQHGNTEAFFGQGTRLTVV.